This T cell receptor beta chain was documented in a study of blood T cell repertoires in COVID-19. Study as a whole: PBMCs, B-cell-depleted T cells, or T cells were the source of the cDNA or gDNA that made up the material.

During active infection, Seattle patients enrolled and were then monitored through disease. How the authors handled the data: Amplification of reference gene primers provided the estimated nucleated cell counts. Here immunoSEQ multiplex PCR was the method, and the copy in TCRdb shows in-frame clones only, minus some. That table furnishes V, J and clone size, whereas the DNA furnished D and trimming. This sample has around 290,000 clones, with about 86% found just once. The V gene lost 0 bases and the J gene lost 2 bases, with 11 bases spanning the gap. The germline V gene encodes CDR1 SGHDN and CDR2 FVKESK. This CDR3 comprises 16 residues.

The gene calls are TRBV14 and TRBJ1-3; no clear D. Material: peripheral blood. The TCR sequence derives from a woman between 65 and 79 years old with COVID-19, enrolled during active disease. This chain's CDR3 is CASSQDWAAAGNTIYF. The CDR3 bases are TGTGCCAGCAGCCAAGACTGGGCCGCCGCTGGAAACACCATATATTTT. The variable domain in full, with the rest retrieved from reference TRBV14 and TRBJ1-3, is EAGVTQFPSHSVIEKGQTVTLRCDPISGHDNLYWYRRVMGKEIKFLLHFVKESKQDESGMPNNRFLAERTGGTYSTLKVQPAELEDSGVYFCASSQDWAAAGNTIYFGEGSWLTVV.